The 31 T cell receptor beta chains below all came from one sample that was sequenced in a study of shared clonotypes between healthy human individuals. Profiled with immunoSEQ multiplex PCR; TCRdb holds only in-frame clones, not every one. The sample holds about a million clones, approximately 80% seen once. Source material: memory CD4+ T cells from PBMCs. Subset specified: CD45RA-negative fraction. The receptors were gathered from a man aged 18-30 years in good health. Some clones in this sample may be carry-over from other donors' samples.

The CDR3 loop reads CASSDLRGTEAFF. The CDR3 nucleotides are TGCGCCAGCAGTGACCTGAGGGGCACTGAAGCTTTCTTT. The chain uses TRBV10-2 and TRBJ1-1, with a tentative D call TRBD1 (5 bases). V was trimmed by 3 bases and J by 4 bases, leaving 9 bases between them. Germline V CDR1 and CDR2: WSHSY, SAAADI. The length of the CDR3 is 13 residues.

The V call is TRBV7-2, the J call TRBJ2-6; D uncertain. This CDR3 has 15 amino acids. Trimming shortened V by 5 bases and J by 1 base, and 9 bases separated the two germline ends. The germline CDR1 and CDR2 sequences are SGHTA and FQGNSA. CDR3: CASSATRSGANVLTF. Here the CDR3 DNA reads TGTGCCAGCAGCGCGACCAGATCTGGGGCCAACGTCCTGACTTTC.

The chain links TRBV7-2 to TRBJ1-1; no clear D gene. This CDR3 is 13 amino acids long. Looked up from germline, CDR1 is SGHTA and CDR2 is FQGNSA. Trimming pared 5 bases from V and 5 bases from J, leaving 12 bases between. CDR3 in amino acids: CASSHDLWTEAFF. The DNA for the CDR3 is TGTGCCAGCAGCCACGATTTATGGACTGAAGCTTTCTTT.

The chain couples TRBV14 to TRBJ2-3; D possibly uses TRBD1 or TRBD2 (5 bases each). Germline-derived CDR1 and CDR2 are SGHDN and FVKESK. There are 14 residues in the CDR3. Trimming stripped 7 bases from V and 4 bases from J, with 15 bases between. DNA for the CDR3: TGTGCCAGCACCCGGTGGGGGAGTTCAGATACGCAGTATTTT. Protein sequence: CASTRWGSSDTQYF. Drawing the rest from reference TRBV14 and TRBJ2-3, the complete variable domain is EAGVTQFPSHSVIEKGQTVTLRCDPISGHDNLYWYRRVMGKEIKFLLHFVKESKQDESGMPNNRFLAERTGGTYSTLKVQPAELEDSGVYFCASTRWGSSDTQYFGPGTRLTVL.

The chain combines TRBV11-3 with TRBJ2-1; 9 positions agree with TRBD2. The CDR3 has 15 residues. The germline CDR1 and CDR2 sequences are SGHNT and YENEEA. Trimming removed 5 bases from V and 4 bases from J; junction bases left unmatched: 6. CDR3 loop: CASSGRLAAYNEQFF. The DNA of the CDR3 is TGTGCCAGCAGCGGAAGACTAGCGGCGTACAATGAGCAGTTCTTC.

The sample holds many counts of this clone. The chain recombines TRBV19 with TRBJ2-5; the match to TRBD2 covers 12 bases. The CDR3 runs to 15 residues. The germline gives CDR1 LNHDA, CDR2 SQIVND (reference sequence). The V and J ends lost 6 bases and 4 bases, in that order; junction bases with no gene match: 6. The CDR3 DNA follows: TGTGCCAGTAGCTCTAGCGGGAGGGCCAGAGAGACCCAGTACTTC. It specifies CASSSSGRARETQYF.

DNA of the CDR3: TGTGCCAGCAACCTAGTTCGGGGATCTCAGCCCCAGCATTTT. Protein sequence: CASNLVRGSQPQHF. V is TRBV7-8 and J is TRBJ1-5; the D is unclear. Trimming removed 7 bases from V and 6 bases from J, with 16 bases in between. This CDR3 spans 14 amino acids. Germline CDR1 and CDR2: SGHVS and FQNEAQ.

In the case of this clone: The identical CDR3 is also encoded by other nucleotide sequences in the sample. The J gene is TRBJ2-7, the V gene TRBV2; TRBD1 matches at 9 bases. Per germline, CDR1 SNHLY and CDR2 FYNNEI. The CDR3 is 14 amino acids. V shed 4 bases, J shed 1 base, and the junction held 2 bases outside the gene matches. CDR3 region: CASSGGQGSYEQYF. The CDR3 DNA is TGTGCCAGCAGTGGGGGACAGGGTTCCTACGAGCAGTACTTC.

Details on this clone: A junction end diverges from the germline sequence, so it may reflect a read error. The gene calls are TRBV5-1 and TRBJ1-2; no firm D call. The CDR3 consists of 14 residues. CDR1 SGHRS and CDR2 YFSETQ come from the germline V gene. The CDR3 loop reads CAGSLDLSWQGYTF. DNA for the CDR3: TGCGCCGGCAGCTTGGATTTGAGTTGGCAGGGCTACACCTTC.

The V gene is TRBV7-9, the J gene TRBJ1-4; 7 bases agree with TRBD1. Germline trimming cut 5 bases from V and 6 bases from J; bases unmatched to any gene: 9. This CDR3 has 15 residues. Germline V gene lookup returns CDR1 SEHNR and CDR2 FQNEAQ (reference sequence). The CDR3 bases are TGTGCCAGCAGCGCGGGGGACAGCAGGGATGAAAAACTGTTTTTT. Translating gives CASSAGDSRDEKLFF.

This rearrangement joins TRBV2 to TRBJ2-3, with D perhaps TRBD1 (8 bases). The V gene lost 6 bases and the J gene lost 4 bases, with 17 bases spanning the gap. Germline V gene sequence: CDR1 SNHLY, CDR2 FYNNEI. The CDR3 consists of 15 residues. Here the CDR3 reads CASSPQGGPSDTQYF. In nucleotides, the CDR3 is TGTGCCAGCAGCCCACAGGGGGGGCCCTCAGATACGCAGTATTTT.

The chain couples TRBV7-9 to TRBJ2-6; 7 positions agree with TRBD1. The V and J ends lost 4 bases and 4 bases, in that order; junction bases with no gene match: 7. The germline CDR1 and CDR2 sequences are SEHNR and FQNEAQ (reference sequence). The CDR3 has 16 residues. CDR3 DNA: TGTGCCAGCAGCTCTGACAGGGAGTCCGGGGCCAACGTCCTGACTTTC. It codes for CASSSDRESGANVLTF.

Turning to this clone: Other nucleotide sequences in the sample specify the same CDR3. This chain uses TRBV28 with TRBJ1-1; D not certain. V lost 3 bases, J lost 1 base, and 3 bases lay in between. This CDR3 has 12 residues. The V gene's germline CDR1 is MDHEN and CDR2 SYDVKM. The CDR3 sequence is CASSFSNTEAFF. CDR3 nucleotide sequence: TGTGCCAGCAGTTTTTCGAACACTGAAGCTTTCTTT.

This clone was recorded only once. The CDR3, as DNA: TGTGCCAGCAGGACCGGGACAGGGTTAGATACGCAGTATTTT. Translation gives CASRTGTGLDTQYF. The rearrangement links TRBV7-3 to TRBJ2-3, with 9 positions matching TRBD1. Unmatched junction bases numbered 6, after V lost 6 bases and J lost 5 bases. The CDR3 covers 14 residues. Germline V gene data show CDR1 as SGHTA and CDR2 as FQGTGA.

The rearrangement uses TRBV2 and TRBJ1-3; 7 nucleotides match TRBD1. Germline CDR1 SNHLY, CDR2 FYNNEI. The CDR3 runs to 19 residues. V dropped 10 bases and J dropped 1; count of bases not matched to a gene: 22. The CDR3 sequence is CAIPGTPGQSLSSGNTIYF. The CDR3 DNA reads as TGTGCCATCCCCGGAACCCCGGGACAGAGTTTATCATCTGGAAACACCATATATTTT. Based on the CDR3 plus reference TRBV2 and TRBJ1-3, the full variable domain is EPEVTQTPSHQVTQMGQEVILRCVPISNHLYFYWYRQILGQKVEFLVSFYNNEISEKSEIFDDQFSVERPDGSNFTLKIRSTKLEDSAMYFCAIPGTPGQSLSSGNTIYFGEGSWLTVV.

This chain links TRBV30 with TRBJ1-1; 12 positions agree with TRBD1. This CDR3 comprises 15 residues. Trimming cost V 7 bases and J 4 bases; bases outside gene matches: 10. CDR1 and CDR2 (germline): GTSNPN, SVGIG (reference sequence). The CDR3 DNA reads TGTGCCTCGGGACAGGGGGCAATAGGAGGCACTGAAGCTTTCTTT. It translates to CASGQGAIGGTEAFF.

This clone occurred a few times. The V call is TRBV18, the J call TRBJ1-4, with a possible D match to TRBD1 (5 bases). V lost 4 bases and J 7 bases, leaving 13 bases between the germline ends. There are 14 residues in the CDR3. Germline loops: CDR1 KGHSH, CDR2 LQKENI. CDR3 region: CASSLNRDPEKLFF. The CDR3 region has the DNA TGTGCCAGCTCACTCAACCGGGACCCTGAAAAACTGTTTTTT.

Of note for this clone: At the DNA level, this CDR3 is encoded by other sequences in the same sample as well. V usage is TRBV5-6 and J usage is TRBJ2-5; unclear D gene. Germline V lookup: CDR1 SGHDT, CDR2 YYEEEE. This CDR3 comprises 11 residues. Trimming removed 2 bases at V and 7 bases at J, with 6 bases between. CDR3 in DNA: TGTGCCAGCAGCTTCCTCGGGACCCAGTACTTC. Protein sequence: CASSFLGTQYF.

A few counts support this clone. This sample includes further DNA sequences coding for the same CDR3. The chain employs TRBV5-1 and TRBJ2-3, with D perhaps matching TRBD1 (5 bases). Germline V gene sequence: CDR1 SGHRS, CDR2 YFSETQ. The V end lost 4 bases, the J end lost 6 bases, and 15 bases lay between the germline ends. The CDR3 covers 14 residues. DNA for the CDR3: TGCGCCAGCAGCGTTCAGGGCAGAACGGATACGCAGTATTTT. Residues: CASSVQGRTDTQYF. Full variable domain (rest looked up from reference TRBV5-1 and TRBJ2-3): KAGVTQTPRYLIKTRGQQVTLSCSPISGHRSVSWYQQTPGQGLQFLFEYFSETQRNKGNFPGRFSGRQFSNSRSEMNVSTLELGDSALYLCASSVQGRTDTQYFGPGTRLTVL.

V gene TRBV5-5 combines with J gene TRBJ2-1, with 9 bases aligning to TRBD1. V gave up 1 base and J gave up 6 bases; unmatched junction bases: 8. The CDR3 has 16 amino acids. CDR1 and CDR2 (germline): SGHKS, YYEKEE (reference sequence). The CDR3 is CASSLWGTGPFNEQFF. In nucleotides, the CDR3 is TGTGCCAGCAGCTTGTGGGGGACAGGGCCCTTCAATGAGCAGTTCTTC.

The chain is built from TRBV29-1 and TRBJ2-1; D is ambiguous. The germline V gene encodes CDR1 SQVTM and CDR2 ANQGSEA. The CDR3 contains 14 residues. With 7 bases removed from V and 0 bases from J, the gap between germline ends came to 13 bases. CDR3 sequence reads: CSAVTSRSYNEQFF. The CDR3 DNA is TGCAGCGCCGTAACTTCCCGCTCCTACAATGAGCAGTTCTTC.

The rearrangement uses TRBV4-1 and TRBJ1-2; D is ambiguous. The CDR3 sequence is 14 residues long. Trimming left V 0 bases short and J 2 bases short, with 7 bases between. Germline CDR1 and CDR2: MGHRA and YSYEKL. The CDR3 loop is CASSQDWQNYGYTF. The CDR3 DNA reads as TGCGCCAGCAGCCAAGATTGGCAGAACTATGGCTACACCTTC.

In its sample, this clone was seen once. V and J are TRBV6-5 and TRBJ1-5; D is uncertain. This CDR3 has 13 amino acids. V lost 4 bases, J lost 7 bases, and 11 bases lay in between. CDR1 MNHEY and CDR2 SVGAGI come from the germline V gene. CDR3 residues: CASSLFPWQPQHF. The CDR3 DNA reads TGTGCCAGCAGTTTATTTCCGTGGCAGCCCCAGCATTTT.

CDR3 nucleotide sequence: TGCGCCAGCGCAGCGGGGCGAATCCGCCCTACCTACGAGCAGTACTTC. Protein sequence: CASAAGRIRPTYEQYF. The V gene is TRBV5-1, the J gene TRBJ2-7; 7 bases are a match to TRBD2. V was clipped by 7 bases and J by 2 bases; unmatched bases: 15. Per the germline V gene, CDR1 is SGHRS and CDR2 is YFSETQ. The CDR3 sequence is 16 residues long.

The chain carries TRBV6-5 and TRBJ1-1; D gene uncertain. Germline-derived CDR1 and CDR2 are MNHEY and SVGAGI. The V and J ends lost 4 bases and 3 bases respectively, with 12 bases between them. The CDR3 spans 14 residues. The CDR3 spells CASSFFIVDTEAFF. CDR3 DNA sequence: TGTGCCAGCAGTTTCTTTATAGTCGACACTGAAGCTTTCTTT.

This clone was counted a single time. V gene TRBV5-1 combines with J gene TRBJ1-5, with D possibly matching TRBD1 (6 bases). V was trimmed by 0 bases and J by 6 bases, leaving 13 bases between them. The germline V gene has CDR1 SGHRS and CDR2 YFSETQ. This CDR3 has 15 residues. CDR3 amino acids: CASSLGGACGQPQHF. The CDR3 region has the DNA TGCGCCAGCAGCTTGGGGGGGGCTTGTGGTCAGCCCCAGCATTTT.

This clone was found once. The J gene is TRBJ2-7, the V gene TRBV27; unclear D gene. The V end was cut by 8 bases, the J end by 2 bases, with 7 bases between. Germline assignment: CDR1 MNHEY and CDR2 SMNVEV (reference sequence). CDR3 length equals 11 residues. CDR3 DNA sequence: TGTGCCAGCGGACGGACCTACGAGCAGTACTTC. Protein sequence: CASGRTYEQYF.

The CDR3 DNA reads as TGTGCCAGCAGTCCTTCCTCCCAGCGGGAGACCAAGGAGACCCAGTACTTC. Protein product: CASSPSSQRETKETQYF. V and J are TRBV28 and TRBJ2-5, with 8 bases matching TRBD2. The junction had 16 bases not matched to a gene; V was cut back by 5 bases and J by 5 bases. This CDR3 has 17 residues. Germline CDR1 is MDHEN and CDR2 is SYDVKM. Supplemented by reference TRBV28 and TRBJ2-5, the full variable domain reads DVKVTQSSRYLVKRTGEKVFLECVQDMDHENMFWYRQDPGLGLRLIYFSYDVKMKEKGDIPEGYSVSREKKERFSLILESASTNQTSMYLCASSPSSQRETKETQYFGPGTRLLVL.

The chain is built from TRBV4-3 and TRBJ1-6, with D possibly matching TRBD1 (6 bases). Trimming took 3 bases from V and 6 from J, leaving 15 bases between them. Germline CDR1 and CDR2: LGHNA and YSLEER. The CDR3 spans 16 residues. The CDR3 sequence is CASSQGEGGSNSPLHF. The CDR3 coding sequence is TGCGCCAGCAGCCAGGGGGAGGGGGGCTCTAATTCACCCCTCCACTTT.

V is TRBV19 and J is TRBJ1-3; D unresolved. The ends were cut back, 1 base at V and 0 bases at J, with 10 bases in the middle. The CDR3 extends over 16 amino acids. Germline CDR1 LNHDA, CDR2 SQIVND (reference sequence). The CDR3 coding sequence is TGTGCCAGTAGTATAGGCCCGGCCAGCTCTGGAAACACCATATATTTT. Protein product: CASSIGPASSGNTIYF.

The chain couples TRBV5-6 to TRBJ2-7, with TRBD2 matching over 13 bases. From germline, CDR1 is SGHDT and CDR2 YYEEEE. Unmatched junction bases numbered 10, after V lost 3 bases and J lost 7 bases. The CDR3 length is 16 residues. CDR3 DNA sequence: TGTGCCAGCAGCTGGGACACTAGCGGGAGGGCCGGGGAGCAGTACTTC. Protein product: CASSWDTSGRAGEQYF.